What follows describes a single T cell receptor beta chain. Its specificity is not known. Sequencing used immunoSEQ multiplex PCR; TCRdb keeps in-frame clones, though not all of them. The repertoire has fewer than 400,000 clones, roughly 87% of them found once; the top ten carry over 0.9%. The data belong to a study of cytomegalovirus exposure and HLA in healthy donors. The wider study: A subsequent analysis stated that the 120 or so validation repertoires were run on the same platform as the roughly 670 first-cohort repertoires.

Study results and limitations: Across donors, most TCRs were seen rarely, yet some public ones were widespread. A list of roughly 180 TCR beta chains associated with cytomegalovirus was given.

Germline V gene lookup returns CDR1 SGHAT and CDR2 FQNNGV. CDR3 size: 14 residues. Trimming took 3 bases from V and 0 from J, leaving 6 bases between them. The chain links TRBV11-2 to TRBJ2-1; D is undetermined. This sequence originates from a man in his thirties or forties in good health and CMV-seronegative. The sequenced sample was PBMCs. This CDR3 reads CASSFTSSYNEQFF. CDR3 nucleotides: TGTGCCAGCAGCTTCACAAGCTCCTACAATGAGCAGTTCTTC.